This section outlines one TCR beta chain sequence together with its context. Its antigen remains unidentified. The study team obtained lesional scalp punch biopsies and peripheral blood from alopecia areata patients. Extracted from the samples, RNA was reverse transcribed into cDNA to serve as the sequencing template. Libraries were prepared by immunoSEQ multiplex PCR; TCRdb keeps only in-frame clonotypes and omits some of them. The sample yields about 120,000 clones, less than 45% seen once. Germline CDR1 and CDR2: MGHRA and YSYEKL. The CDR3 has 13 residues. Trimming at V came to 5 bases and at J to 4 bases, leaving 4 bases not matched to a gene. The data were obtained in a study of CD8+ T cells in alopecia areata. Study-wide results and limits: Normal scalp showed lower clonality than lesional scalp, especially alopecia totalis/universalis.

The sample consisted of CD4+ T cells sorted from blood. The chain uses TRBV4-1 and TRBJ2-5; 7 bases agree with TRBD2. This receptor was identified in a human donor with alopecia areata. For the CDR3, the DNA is TGCGCCAGCAGCGCCCGACTAGCAGAGACCCAGTACTTC. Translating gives CASSARLAETQYF.